This T cell receptor (beta chain) was recovered during a study of shared clonotypes between healthy human individuals. Study as a whole: Plates per donor: three CD4 naive, three CD4 memory, two CD8 naive, one CD8 memory.

CDR3 length: 14 amino acids. V was clipped by 10 bases and J by 2 bases; unmatched bases: 7. Germline CDR1 reads MNHEY; CDR2 reads SVGAGI. Each of the donors was a healthy adult who was HIV-negative and had not had a recent acute infection or vaccination. Donors comprised only Caucasian adults living in Nashville, Tennessee. Profiled with immunoSEQ multiplex PCR; TCRdb holds only in-frame clones, not every one. Of 2 million to 3 million clones listed, approximately 93% are singletons. The source material was naive CD4+ T cells from PBMCs. Specified subset: CD45RA+ positively selected. V is TRBV6-5 and J is TRBJ2-2; 7 nucleotides align to TRBD2. This TCR came from a young man in good health. Some clones in this sample may be carry-over from other donors' samples. The CDR3 bases are TGTGCCACCGGGGCTAGCGGAAACACCGGGGAGCTGTTTTTT. It translates to CATGASGNTGELFF.